This T cell receptor (beta chain) was captured by sequencing in a study of ipilimumab plus nivolumab after autologous stem cell transplantation. Study as a whole: Typical patient got about 5 ipilimumab doses and fewer than 10 nivolumab doses (median).

TCRdb's copy holds only in-frame clones and misses some; the assay was immunoSEQ multiplex PCR. This table holds 15,000 to 20,000 clones, 70% to 85% found once. The junction had 9 bases not matched to a gene; V was cut back by 4 bases and J by 4 bases. This CDR3 comprises 15 residues. Per germline, CDR1 SGHRS and CDR2 YFSETQ. This clonotype originated in a male donor with diffuse large B-cell lymphoma. This chain connects TRBV5-1 to TRBJ2-7; 9 nucleotides align to TRBD1. The specimen was PBMCs, collected in a trial of ipilimumab plus nivolumab as post-transplant consolidation. Here the CDR3 reads CASSAQGQGIYEQYF. CDR3 bases: TGCGCCAGCAGCGCACAGGGACAGGGAATATACGAGCAGTACTTC.